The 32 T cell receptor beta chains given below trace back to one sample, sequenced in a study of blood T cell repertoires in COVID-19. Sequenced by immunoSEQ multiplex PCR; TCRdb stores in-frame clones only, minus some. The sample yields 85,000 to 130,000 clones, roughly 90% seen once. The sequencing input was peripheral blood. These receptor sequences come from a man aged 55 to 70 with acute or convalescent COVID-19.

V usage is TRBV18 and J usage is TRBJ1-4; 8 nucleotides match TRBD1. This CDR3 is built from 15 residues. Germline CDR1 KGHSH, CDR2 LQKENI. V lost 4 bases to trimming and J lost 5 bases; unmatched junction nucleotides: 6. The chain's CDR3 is CASSRNRGENEKLFF. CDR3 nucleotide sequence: TGTGCCAGCTCACGCAACAGGGGGGAAAATGAAAAACTGTTTTTT. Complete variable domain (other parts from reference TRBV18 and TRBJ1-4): NAGVMQNPRHLVRRRGQEARLRCSPMKGHSHVYWYRQLPEEGLKFMVYLQKENIIDESGMPKERFSAEFPKEGPSILRIQQVVRGDSAAYFCASSRNRGENEKLFFGSGTQLSVL.

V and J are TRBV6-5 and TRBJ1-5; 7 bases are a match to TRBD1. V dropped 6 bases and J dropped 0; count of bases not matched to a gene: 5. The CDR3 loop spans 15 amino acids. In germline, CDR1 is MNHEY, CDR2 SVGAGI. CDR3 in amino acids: CASRLQGYSNQPQHF. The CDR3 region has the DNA TGTGCCAGCAGATTACAGGGGTATAGCAATCAGCCCCAGCATTTT.

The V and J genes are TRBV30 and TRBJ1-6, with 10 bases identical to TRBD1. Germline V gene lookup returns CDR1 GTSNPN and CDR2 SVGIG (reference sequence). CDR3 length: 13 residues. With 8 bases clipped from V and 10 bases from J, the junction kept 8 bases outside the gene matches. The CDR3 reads CAQTRTGGSPLHF. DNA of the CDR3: TGTGCCCAGACTCGGACAGGGGGATCACCCCTCCACTTT. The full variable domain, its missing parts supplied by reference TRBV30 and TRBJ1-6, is SQTIHQWPATLVQPVGSPLSLECTVEGTSNPNLYWYRQAAGRGLQLLFYSVGIGQISSEVPQNLSASRPQDRQFILSSKKLLLSDSGFYLCAQTRTGGSPLHFGNGTRLTVT.

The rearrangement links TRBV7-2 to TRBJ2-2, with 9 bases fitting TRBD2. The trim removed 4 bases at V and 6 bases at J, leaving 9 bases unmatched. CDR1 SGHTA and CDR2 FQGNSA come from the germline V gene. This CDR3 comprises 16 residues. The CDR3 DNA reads TGTGCCAGCAGCTCCCAGGGCGGCGGGGGGGCCGGGGAGCTGTTTTTT. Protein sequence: CASSSQGGGGAGELFF.

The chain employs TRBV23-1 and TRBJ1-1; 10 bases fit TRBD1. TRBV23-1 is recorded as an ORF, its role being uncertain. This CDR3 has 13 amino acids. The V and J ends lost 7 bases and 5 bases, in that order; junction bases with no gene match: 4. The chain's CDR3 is CASTTDRGTEAFF. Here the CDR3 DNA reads TGCGCCAGCACAACGGACAGGGGGACTGAAGCTTTCTTT.

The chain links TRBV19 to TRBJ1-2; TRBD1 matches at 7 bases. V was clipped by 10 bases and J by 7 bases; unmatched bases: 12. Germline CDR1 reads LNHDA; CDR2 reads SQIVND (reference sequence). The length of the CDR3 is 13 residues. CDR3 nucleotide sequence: TGTGCCACCAAAGGGGGGCAGGGGGGTGGCTACACCTTC. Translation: CATKGGQGGGYTF.

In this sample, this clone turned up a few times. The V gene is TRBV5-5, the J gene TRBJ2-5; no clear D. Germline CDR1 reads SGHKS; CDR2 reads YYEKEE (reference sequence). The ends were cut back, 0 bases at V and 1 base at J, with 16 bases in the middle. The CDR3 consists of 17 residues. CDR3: CASSLAPAEDPQETQYF. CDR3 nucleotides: TGTGCCAGCAGCTTGGCTCCCGCCGAGGATCCCCAAGAGACCCAGTACTTC.

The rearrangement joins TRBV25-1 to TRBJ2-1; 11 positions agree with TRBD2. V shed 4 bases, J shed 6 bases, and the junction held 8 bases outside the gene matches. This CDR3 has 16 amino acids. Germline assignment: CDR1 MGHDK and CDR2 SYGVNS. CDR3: CASSVRSGREGNEQFF. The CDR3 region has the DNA TGTGCCAGCAGTGTCCGTAGCGGGAGGGAGGGCAATGAGCAGTTCTTC.

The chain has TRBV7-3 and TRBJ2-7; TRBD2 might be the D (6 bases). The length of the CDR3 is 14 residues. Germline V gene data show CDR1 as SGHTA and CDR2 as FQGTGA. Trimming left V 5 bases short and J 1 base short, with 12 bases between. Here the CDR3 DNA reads TGTGCCAGCAGCCCCCGTGCGGGGTCCTACGAGCAGTACTTC. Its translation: CASSPRAGSYEQYF.

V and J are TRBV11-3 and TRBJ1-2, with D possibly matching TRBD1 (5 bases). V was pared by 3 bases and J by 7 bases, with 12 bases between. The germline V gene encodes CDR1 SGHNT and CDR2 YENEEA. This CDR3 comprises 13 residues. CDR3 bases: TGTGCCAGCAGCTTTCTGGGGCTGGCTGGCTACACCTTC. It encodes CASSFLGLAGYTF.

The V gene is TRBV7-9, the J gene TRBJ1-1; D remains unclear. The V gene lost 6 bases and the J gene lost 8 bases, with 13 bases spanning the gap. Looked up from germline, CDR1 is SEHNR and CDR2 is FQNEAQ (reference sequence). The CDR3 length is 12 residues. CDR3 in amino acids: CASSQTMEEAFF. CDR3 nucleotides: TGTGCCAGCAGTCAAACCATGGAGGAAGCTTTCTTT.

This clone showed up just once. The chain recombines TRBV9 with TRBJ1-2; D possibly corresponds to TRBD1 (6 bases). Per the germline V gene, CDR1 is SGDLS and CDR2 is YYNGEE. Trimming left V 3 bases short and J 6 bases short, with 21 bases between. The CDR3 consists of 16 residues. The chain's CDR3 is CASSAPRTDEFDGYTF. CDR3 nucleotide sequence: TGTGCCAGCAGCGCCCCGAGGACAGACGAGTTCGATGGCTACACCTTC.

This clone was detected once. The CDR3 loop is CASSPPSETQYF. The CDR3, as DNA: TGCGCCAGCAGCCCCCCTAGTGAGACCCAGTACTTC. The V call is TRBV5-1, the J call TRBJ2-5; D ambiguous. CDR1 is SGHRS, CDR2 YFSETQ, per germline. V lost 4 bases, J lost 5 bases, and 9 bases lay in between. CDR3 length: 12 residues.

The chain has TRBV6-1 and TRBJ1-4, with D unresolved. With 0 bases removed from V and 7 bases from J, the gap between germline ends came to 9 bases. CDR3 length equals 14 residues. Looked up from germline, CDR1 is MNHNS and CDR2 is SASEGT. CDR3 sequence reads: CASSEARAREKLFF. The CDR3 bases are TGTGCCAGCAGTGAAGCGCGTGCCCGTGAAAAACTGTTTTTT.

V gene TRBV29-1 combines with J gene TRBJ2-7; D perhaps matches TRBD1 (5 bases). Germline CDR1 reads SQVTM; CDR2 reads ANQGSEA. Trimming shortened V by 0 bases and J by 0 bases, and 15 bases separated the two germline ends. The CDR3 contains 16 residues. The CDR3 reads CSVEDPLAGRSYEQYF. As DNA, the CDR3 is TGCAGCGTTGAAGATCCCTTGGCAGGGCGCTCCTACGAGCAGTACTTC.

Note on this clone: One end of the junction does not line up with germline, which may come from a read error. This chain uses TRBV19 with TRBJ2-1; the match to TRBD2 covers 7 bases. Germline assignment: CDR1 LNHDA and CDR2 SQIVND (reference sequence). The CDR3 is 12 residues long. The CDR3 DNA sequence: TGTGCCAGTAGTACTGGGGGGAGGGCGGTGGTCTTC. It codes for CASSTGGRAVVF. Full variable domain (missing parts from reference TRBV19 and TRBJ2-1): DGGITQSPKYLFRKEGQNVTLSCEQNLNHDAMYWYRQDPGQGLRLIYYSQIVNDFQKGDIAEGYSVSREKKESFPLTVTSAQKNPTAFYLCASSTGGRAVVFGPGTRLTVL.

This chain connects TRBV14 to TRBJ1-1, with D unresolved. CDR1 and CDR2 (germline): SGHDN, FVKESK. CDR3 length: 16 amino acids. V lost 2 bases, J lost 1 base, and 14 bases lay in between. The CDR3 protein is CASSQRTGIRNTEAFF. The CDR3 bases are TGTGCCAGCAGCCAAAGGACCGGGATACGGAACACTGAAGCTTTCTTT.

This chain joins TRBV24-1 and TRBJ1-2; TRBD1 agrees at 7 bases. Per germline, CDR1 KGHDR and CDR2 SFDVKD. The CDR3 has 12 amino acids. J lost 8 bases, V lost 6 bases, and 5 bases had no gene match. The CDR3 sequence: CATSQGEGGYTF. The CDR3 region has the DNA TGTGCCACCAGTCAGGGGGAAGGCGGCTACACCTTC.

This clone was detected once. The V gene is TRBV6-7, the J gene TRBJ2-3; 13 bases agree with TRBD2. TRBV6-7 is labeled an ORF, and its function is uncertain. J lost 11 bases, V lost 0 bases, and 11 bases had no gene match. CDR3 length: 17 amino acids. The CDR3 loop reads CASSYSATSGRARGQYF. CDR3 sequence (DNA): TGTGCCAGCAGTTACTCCGCAACTAGCGGGAGGGCGAGAGGGCAGTATTTT.

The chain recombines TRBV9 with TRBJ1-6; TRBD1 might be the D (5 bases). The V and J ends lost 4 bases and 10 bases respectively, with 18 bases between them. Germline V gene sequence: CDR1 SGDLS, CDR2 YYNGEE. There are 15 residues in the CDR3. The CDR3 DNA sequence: TGTGCCAGCAGCCCCTCGGGCAGGGCACGGTCACCCCTCCACTTT. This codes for CASSPSGRARSPLHF.

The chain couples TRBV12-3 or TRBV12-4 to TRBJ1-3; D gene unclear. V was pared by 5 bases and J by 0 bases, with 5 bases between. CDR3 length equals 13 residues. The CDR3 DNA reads TGTGCCAGCAGTCGTCCCTCTGGAAACACCATATATTTT. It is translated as CASSRPSGNTIYF.

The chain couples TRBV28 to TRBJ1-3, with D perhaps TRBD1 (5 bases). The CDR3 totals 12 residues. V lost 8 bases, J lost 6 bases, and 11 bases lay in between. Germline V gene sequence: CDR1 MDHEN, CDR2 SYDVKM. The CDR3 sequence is CASGAPLNTIYF. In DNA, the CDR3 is TGTGCCAGCGGGGCCCCTCTAAACACCATATATTTT. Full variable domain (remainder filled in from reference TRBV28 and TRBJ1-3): DVKVTQSSRYLVKRTGEKVFLECVQDMDHENMFWYRQDPGLGLRLIYFSYDVKMKEKGDIPEGYSVSREKKERFSLILESASTNQTSMYLCASGAPLNTIYFGEGSWLTVV.

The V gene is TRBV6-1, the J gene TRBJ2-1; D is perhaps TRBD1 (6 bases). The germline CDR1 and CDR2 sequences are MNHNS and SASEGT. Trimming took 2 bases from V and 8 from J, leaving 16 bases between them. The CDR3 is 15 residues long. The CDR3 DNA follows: TGTGCCAGCAGTGAATCCATGGAACAGGGTGATGAGCAGTTCTTC. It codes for CASSESMEQGDEQFF.

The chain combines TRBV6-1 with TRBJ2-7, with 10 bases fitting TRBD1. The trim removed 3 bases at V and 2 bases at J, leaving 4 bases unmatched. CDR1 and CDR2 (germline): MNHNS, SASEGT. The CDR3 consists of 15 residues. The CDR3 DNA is TGTGCCAGCAGTGAGGGACAGGGGCTTCCCTACGAGCAGTACGTC. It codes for CASSEGQGLPYEQYV.

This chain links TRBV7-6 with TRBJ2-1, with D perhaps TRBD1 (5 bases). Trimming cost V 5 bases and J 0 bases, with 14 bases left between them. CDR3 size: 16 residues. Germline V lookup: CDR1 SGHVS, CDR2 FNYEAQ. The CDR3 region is CASSIDSLSSYNEQFF. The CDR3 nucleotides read TGTGCCAGCAGCATAGACAGCCTAAGCTCCTACAATGAGCAGTTCTTC.

The CDR3 loop is CASSLAARGRVDTEAFF. The CDR3 coding sequence is TGTGCCAGCAGCTTAGCGGCCAGGGGGCGAGTAGACACTGAAGCTTTCTTT. This chain uses TRBV7-8 with TRBJ1-1, with 8 nucleotides matching TRBD1. The CDR3 has 17 amino acids. V dropped 0 bases and J dropped 3; count of bases not matched to a gene: 9. Germline loops: CDR1 SGHVS, CDR2 FQNEAQ. The whole variable domain, remainder taken from reference TRBV7-8 and TRBJ1-1, is GAGVSQSPRYKVAKRGQDVALRCDPISGHVSLFWYQQALGQGPEFLTYFQNEAQLDKSGLPSDRFFAERPEGSVSTLKIQRTQQEDSAVYLCASSLAARGRVDTEAFFGQGTRLTVV.

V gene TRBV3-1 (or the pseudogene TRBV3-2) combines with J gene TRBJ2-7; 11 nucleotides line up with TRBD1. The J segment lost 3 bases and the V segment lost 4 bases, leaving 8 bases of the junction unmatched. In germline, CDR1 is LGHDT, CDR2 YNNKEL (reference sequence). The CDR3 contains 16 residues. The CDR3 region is CASSPRMGTGGYEQYF. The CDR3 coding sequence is TGTGCCAGCAGCCCTCGGATGGGGACAGGGGGCTACGAGCAGTACTTC.

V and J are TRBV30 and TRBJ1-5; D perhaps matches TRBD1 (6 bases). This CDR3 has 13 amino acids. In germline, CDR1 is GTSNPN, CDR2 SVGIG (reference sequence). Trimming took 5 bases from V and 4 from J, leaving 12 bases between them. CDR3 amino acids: CAWGAGVNQPQHF. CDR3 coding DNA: TGTGCCTGGGGGGCAGGGGTTAATCAGCCCCAGCATTTT. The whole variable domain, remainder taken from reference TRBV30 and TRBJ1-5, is SQTIHQWPATLVQPVGSPLSLECTVEGTSNPNLYWYRQAAGRGLQLLFYSVGIGQISSEVPQNLSASRPQDRQFILSSKKLLLSDSGFYLCAWGAGVNQPQHFGDGTRLSIL.

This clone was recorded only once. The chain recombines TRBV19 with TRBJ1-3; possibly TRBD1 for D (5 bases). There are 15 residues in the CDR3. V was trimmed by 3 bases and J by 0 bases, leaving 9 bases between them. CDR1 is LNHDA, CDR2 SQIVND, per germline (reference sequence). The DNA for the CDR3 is TGTGCCAGTAGTATGGGGGGGATCTCTGGAAACACCATATATTTT. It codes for CASSMGGISGNTIYF.

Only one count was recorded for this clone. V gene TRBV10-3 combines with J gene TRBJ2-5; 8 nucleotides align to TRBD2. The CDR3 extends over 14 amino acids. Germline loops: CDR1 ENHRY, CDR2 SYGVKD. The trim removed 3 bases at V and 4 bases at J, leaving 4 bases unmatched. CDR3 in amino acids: CAISEGLARETQYF. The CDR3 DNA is TGTGCCATCAGTGAAGGACTAGCTAGAGAGACCCAGTACTTC.

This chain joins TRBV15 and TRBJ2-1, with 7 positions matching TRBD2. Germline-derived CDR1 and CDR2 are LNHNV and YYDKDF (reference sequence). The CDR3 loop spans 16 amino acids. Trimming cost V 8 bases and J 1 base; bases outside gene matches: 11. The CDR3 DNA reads TGTGCCACCGGGAGGGCCATTTCACCGTCCTACAATGAGCAGTTCTTC. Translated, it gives CATGRAISPSYNEQFF.

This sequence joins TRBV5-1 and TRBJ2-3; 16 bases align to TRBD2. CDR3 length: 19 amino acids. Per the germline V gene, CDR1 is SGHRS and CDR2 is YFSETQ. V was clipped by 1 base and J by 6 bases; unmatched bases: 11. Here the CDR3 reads CASSLIPILGLAGGDTQYF. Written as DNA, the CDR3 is TGCGCCAGCAGCTTGATACCTATTTTGGGACTAGCGGGAGGGGATACGCAGTATTTT.